One and the same sample provided the 25 T cell receptor beta chains below, sequenced in a study of T cells in localized non-small cell lung cancer. Only in-frame clones appear in the TCRdb table, and some are missing; sequencing was by immunoSEQ multiplex PCR. The table records 35,000 or so clones, around nine tenths of them present only once. The sample was peripheral blood, taken before any cancer treatment. These receptors came from a woman aged 40-70 years with stage I lung adenocarcinoma.

This chain connects TRBV30 to TRBJ2-7; D gene uncertain. The CDR3 runs to 14 residues. V was pared by 0 bases and J by 2 bases, with 11 bases between. Germline assignment: CDR1 GTSNPN and CDR2 SVGIG (reference sequence). CDR3 DNA sequence: TGTGCCTGGAGTGTAGGGTCGGAACCCTACGAGCAGTACTTC. This codes for CAWSVGSEPYEQYF.

The genes are TRBV7-3 and TRBJ2-1; 7 bases line up with TRBD2. The CDR3 runs to 14 residues. Germline trimming cut 5 bases from V and 7 bases from J; bases unmatched to any gene: 8. CDR1 SGHTA and CDR2 FQGTGA come from the germline V gene. Written as DNA, the CDR3 is TGTGCCAGCAGCCCAGCGGCGGGAGTGAATGAGCAGTTCTTC. Translated, it gives CASSPAAGVNEQFF.

This chain links TRBV28 with TRBJ1-2; D gene ambiguous. Per the germline V gene, CDR1 is MDHEN and CDR2 is SYDVKM. CDR3 length equals 12 residues. V was trimmed by 3 bases and J by 7 bases, leaving 9 bases between them. The chain's CDR3 is CASSFGFGGYTF. The CDR3 DNA reads as TGTGCCAGCAGTTTTGGATTTGGTGGCTACACCTTC.

This sequence joins TRBV4-1 and TRBJ2-2; 12 bases line up with TRBD2. CDR3 size: 17 residues. In germline, CDR1 is MGHRA, CDR2 YSYEKL. V was clipped by 3 bases and J by 5 bases; unmatched bases: 7. For the CDR3, the DNA is TGCGCCAGCAGCCACCCTAGCGGGAGGGGGGGTACCGGGGAGCTGTTTTTT. Amino acids: CASSHPSGRGGTGELFF.

The chain uses TRBV7-6 and TRBJ1-3; the match to TRBD1 covers 7 bases. V shed 5 bases, J shed 3 bases, and the junction held 4 bases outside the gene matches. Germline-derived CDR1 and CDR2 are SGHVS and FNYEAQ. The CDR3 extends over 14 amino acids. The CDR3, as DNA: TGTGCCAGCAGCGCCGGGACAGATGGAAACACCATATATTTT. It is translated as CASSAGTDGNTIYF. Full variable domain (outside the CDR3, taken from reference TRBV7-6 and TRBJ1-3): GAGVSQSPRYKVTKRGQDVALRCDPISGHVSLYWYRQALGQGPEFLTYFNYEAQQDKSGLPNDRFSAERPEGSISTLTIQRTEQRDSAMYRCASSAGTDGNTIYFGEGSWLTVV.

The chain employs TRBV5-1 and TRBJ2-1; D may be TRBD2 (6 bases). V was cut by 5 bases and J by 8 bases, with 11 bases left in between. The germline CDR1 and CDR2 sequences are SGHRS and YFSETQ. This CDR3 contains 12 residues. Written as DNA, the CDR3 is TGCGCCAGCAGTCTGGGGGAGGATGAGCAGTTCTTC. As protein: CASSLGEDEQFF.

This chain connects TRBV19 to TRBJ1-2; no clear D gene. V shed 6 bases and J shed 4 bases, with 24 bases lying between them. This CDR3 is built from 17 residues. Germline V lookup: CDR1 LNHDA, CDR2 SQIVND (reference sequence). The CDR3 loop is CASSRLGPGFHLYGYTF. As DNA, the CDR3 is TGTGCCAGTAGCCGATTGGGCCCGGGGTTTCACCTCTATGGCTACACCTTC.

This rearrangement joins TRBV20-1 to TRBJ1-2, with D unclear. CDR3 length equals 10 residues. Looked up from germline, CDR1 is DFQATT and CDR2 is SNEGSKA (reference sequence). V lost 4 bases to trimming and J lost 5 bases, with 5 bases between them. The CDR3 here is CSATEYGYTF. CDR3 nucleotides: TGCAGTGCTACGGAATATGGCTACACCTTC.

The rearrangement joins TRBV27 to TRBJ2-1; 7 nucleotides align to TRBD2. Germline CDR1 MNHEY, CDR2 SMNVEV (reference sequence). With 4 bases clipped from V and 2 bases from J, the junction kept 5 bases outside the gene matches. The CDR3 consists of 15 residues. Here the CDR3 reads CASSWSGTTYNEQFF. The CDR3 coding sequence is TGTGCCAGCAGTTGGAGCGGGACCACCTACAATGAGCAGTTCTTC.

The chain combines TRBV2 with TRBJ1-2; D is unclear. Germline CDR1 and CDR2: SNHLY and FYNNEI. V lost 3 bases and J 2 bases, leaving 7 bases between the germline ends. CDR3 length: 13 amino acids. CDR3: CASSDIGNYGYTF. The CDR3 region has the DNA TGTGCCAGCAGTGATATAGGGAACTATGGCTACACCTTC. The variable domain in full, completed from reference TRBV2 and TRBJ1-2, reads EPEVTQTPSHQVTQMGQEVILRCVPISNHLYFYWYRQILGQKVEFLVSFYNNEISEKSEIFDDQFSVERPDGSNFTLKIRSTKLEDSAMYFCASSDIGNYGYTFGSGTRLTVV.

This chain links TRBV10-3 with TRBJ1-5, with D possibly being TRBD1 (5 bases). The V gene's germline CDR1 is ENHRY and CDR2 SYGVKD. V dropped 4 bases and J dropped 0 bases, with 7 bases sitting between them. The CDR3 sequence is 14 residues long. CDR3 sequence (DNA): TGTGCCATCAGTGGGGGACTTAGCAATCAGCCCCAGCATTTT. This codes for CAISGGLSNQPQHF.

The chain uses TRBV28 and TRBJ2-5; D possibly matches TRBD1 or TRBD2 (6 bases each). Germline V gene sequence: CDR1 MDHEN, CDR2 SYDVKM. The CDR3 is made up of 14 amino acids. The V gene lost 5 bases and the J gene lost 3 bases, with 13 bases spanning the gap. The CDR3 spells CASSTWRGEETQYF. The CDR3 DNA follows: TGTGCCAGCAGTACCTGGAGGGGGGAAGAGACCCAGTACTTC.

V gene TRBV21-1 combines with J gene TRBJ2-4; the table names TRBD1, a call not compared with the DNA. TRBV21-1 is shown as a pseudogene. This CDR3 spans 18 amino acids. CDR3: CASSPKGGQSLAKNIQYF. CDR3 DNA: TGTGCCAGCAGCCCAAAGGGGGGACAGTCCCTAGCCAAAAACATTCAGTACTTC.

This chain joins TRBV7-8 and TRBJ2-7; D is perhaps TRBD1 (5 bases). This CDR3 contains 15 residues. With 4 bases removed from V and 3 bases from J, the gap between germline ends came to 16 bases. Germline values: CDR1 SGHVS, CDR2 FQNEAQ. The CDR3 loop reads CASSSQQQAIYEQYF. CDR3 sequence (DNA): TGTGCCAGCAGCTCCCAACAACAGGCGATCTACGAGCAGTACTTC.

The V gene is TRBV7-2, the J gene TRBJ2-3; 12 bases map to TRBD2. Trimming at V came to 4 bases and at J to 6 bases, leaving 11 bases not matched to a gene. Germline lookup yields CDR1 SGHTA and CDR2 FQGNSA. The CDR3 sequence is 17 residues long. Written as DNA, the CDR3 is TGTGCCAGCAGCTCGGGGACTAGCGGGTGGGGTTGGGATACGCAGTATTTT. Translation: CASSSGTSGWGWDTQYF.

On this clone itself: Other DNA variants within this sample encode the same CDR3. The V gene is TRBV5-1, the J gene TRBJ2-5; no clear D gene. The length of the CDR3 is 11 residues. The V and J ends lost 0 bases and 3 bases respectively, with 0 bases between them. CDR1 and CDR2 from the germline V gene are SGHRS and YFSETQ. The CDR3 here is CASSLEETQYF. The CDR3 nucleotides read TGCGCCAGCAGCTTGGAAGAGACCCAGTACTTC.

This clone was seen more than once but under ten times. This chain connects TRBV7-6 to TRBJ2-1, with D perhaps matching TRBD1 (6 bases). Germline V lookup: CDR1 SGHVS, CDR2 FNYEAQ. Trimming took 4 bases from V and 6 from J, leaving 13 bases between them. This CDR3 spans 14 amino acids. CDR3 in amino acids: CASSSTTGSNEQFF. In DNA, the CDR3 is TGTGCCAGCAGCTCGACTACAGGGTCCAATGAGCAGTTCTTC.

The genes are TRBV2 and TRBJ1-3, with a tentative D call TRBD1 (5 bases). The CDR3 runs to 16 residues. CDR1 and CDR2 from the germline V gene are SNHLY and FYNNEI. Trimming pared 6 bases from V and 2 bases from J, leaving 17 bases between. The CDR3 DNA is TGTGCCAGCAGGACAGTATATCAGTCGGCTGGAAACACCATATATTTT. As protein: CASRTVYQSAGNTIYF. Full variable domain (outside the CDR3, taken from reference TRBV2 and TRBJ1-3): EPEVTQTPSHQVTQMGQEVILRCVPISNHLYFYWYRQILGQKVEFLVSFYNNEISEKSEIFDDQFSVERPDGSNFTLKIRSTKLEDSAMYFCASRTVYQSAGNTIYFGEGSWLTVV.

The chain employs TRBV18 and TRBJ1-2, with D maybe TRBD1 (5 bases). This CDR3 has 15 amino acids. The ends were cut back, 3 bases at V and 0 bases at J, with 11 bases in the middle. Per germline, CDR1 KGHSH and CDR2 LQKENI. The CDR3 coding sequence is TGTGCCAGCTCACCTATGGGACTGTCTAACTATGGCTACACCTTC. This gives the protein CASSPMGLSNYGYTF.

The CDR3 loop reads CASSLAGDRAYITEAFF. The CDR3 DNA sequence: TGTGCCAGCAGCTTGGCTGGAGACAGGGCGTATATCACTGAAGCTTTCTTT. The chain combines TRBV5-5 with TRBJ1-1; 7 bases align to TRBD1. The CDR3 spans 17 residues. The V gene's germline CDR1 is SGHKS and CDR2 YYEKEE (reference sequence). The J segment lost 4 bases and the V segment lost 0 bases, leaving 12 bases of the junction unmatched.

The chain combines TRBV5-8 with TRBJ2-7, with D perhaps TRBD1 or TRBD2 (5 bases each). The V end lost 4 bases, the J end lost 3 bases, and 8 bases lay between the germline ends. Germline V CDR1 and CDR2: SGHTS, YDEGEE. CDR3 size: 12 residues. In DNA form, the CDR3 reads TGTGCCAGCAGCCGGGACCTCTACGAGCAGTACTTC. As protein: CASSRDLYEQYF.

Worth noting for this clone: The same CDR3 can be traced to other DNA sequences in this sample. The chain has TRBV5-1 and TRBJ2-7; D may be TRBD2 (6 bases). V was cut by 2 bases and J by 4 bases, with 7 bases left in between. The CDR3 loop spans 12 amino acids. CDR1 and CDR2 from the germline V gene are SGHRS and YFSETQ. CDR3 sequence: CASSLGGYEQYF. For the CDR3, the DNA is TGCGCCAGCAGCTTAGGAGGGTACGAGCAGTACTTC.

V is TRBV5-1 and J is TRBJ2-2; a weak D match, TRBD2 (6 bases). The CDR3 is 14 residues long. Per germline, CDR1 SGHRS and CDR2 YFSETQ. V shed 3 bases and J shed 7 bases, with 13 bases lying between them. The CDR3 region is CASSSGRGFGELFF. CDR3 DNA sequence: TGCGCCAGCAGCTCGGGCCGGGGGTTCGGGGAGCTGTTTTTT.

The chain joins TRBV5-1 to TRBJ1-5; D remains ambiguous. V was clipped by 0 bases and J by 1 base, with 8 bases between them. The CDR3 has 15 residues. Germline assignment: CDR1 SGHRS and CDR2 YFSETQ. CDR3 sequence reads: CASSLVPGSNQPQHF. The CDR3 DNA follows: TGCGCCAGCAGCTTGGTACCCGGGAGCAATCAGCCCCAGCATTTT.

This clone has just one count. The chain joins TRBV2 to TRBJ2-3, with TRBD1 matching over 7 bases. Per the germline V gene, CDR1 is SNHLY and CDR2 is FYNNEI. The V segment lost 6 bases and the J segment 4 bases; nucleotides outside the gene matches: 1. The CDR3 is 12 amino acids. CDR3 amino acids: CASRDRADTQYF. In DNA, the CDR3 is TGTGCCAGCAGAGACAGGGCAGATACGCAGTATTTT.